A selection of T cell receptor beta chains follows, all from one sample in a study of immune evolution from preneoplasia to lung adenocarcinoma. Sequencing was performed with immunoSEQ multiplex PCR; in TCRdb, only in-frame clones are kept and a portion is missing. The repertoire has fewer than 9,500 clones, around 85% of them found once; the top ten carry roughly 2.4%. Input material: FFPE invasive lung adenocarcinoma tissue. These receptors originate from a person aged 50 to 70 with lung adenocarcinoma. Both conserved end residues are part of each CDR3. The order of the fields is clone size, J gene, V gene, D gene, CDR3 DNA, CDR3 protein. A D gene is named only where the DNA matches it firmly. The size field is filled for only some rows; it gives once, few, many or a size class.

>NA|TRBJ1-4|TRBV7-9|TRBD1
TGTGCCAGCAGCTGGGACAGGGGGGATGAAAAACTGTTTTTT
CASSWDRGDEKLFF
>NA|TRBJ2-2|TRBV18|TRBD2
TGTGCCAGCTCACCACCTGGACTAGCGGGAGGCACCGGGGAGCTGTTTTTT
CASSPPGLAGGTGELFF
>few|TRBJ2-5|TRBV5-1|NA
TGCGCCAGCAATAGGGGTGGGGAGTGGAGAGAGACCCAGTACTTC
CASNRGGEWRETQYF
>once|TRBJ2-1|TRBV27|TRBD1
TGTGCCAGCAGTTTGTTACCGGGACAGGGTAATGAGCAGTTCTTC
CASSLLPGQGNEQFF
>NA|TRBJ2-1|TRBV11-2|NA
TGTGCCAGCAGCTTAGATGGGCGGCGGGCCCAGTTCTTC
CASSLDGRRAQFF
>NA|TRBJ1-5|TRBV4-1|TRBD1
TGCGCCAGCAGCCAAGCCAGGGGGCATCAGCCCCAGCATTTT
CASSQARGHQPQHF
>NA|TRBJ2-3|TRBV10-2|TRBD2
TGCGCCAGCAGTGAGCCGCCTAGCGGCCCTAGCACAGATACGCAGTATTTT
CASSEPPSGPSTDTQYF
>NA|TRBJ2-3|TRBV20-1|NA
TGCAGTGCTAGCCAGCCTGATACGCAGTATTTT
CSASQPDTQYF
>NA|TRBJ1-1|TRBV19|NA
TGTGCCAGTAGTATGGGGTGGGGGAGAACTGAAGCTTTCTTT
CASSMGWGRTEAFF
>NA|TRBJ2-1|TRBV7-2|NA
TGTGCCAGCAGCTTAGCTAGACTTGAGCAGTTCTTC
CASSLARLEQFF
>NA|TRBJ2-3|TRBV4-1|NA
TGCGCCAGCAGCCAAGAAAGGTGGGGCACAGATACGCAGTATTTT
CASSQERWGTDTQYF
>NA|TRBJ2-1|TRBV5-1|TRBD1
TGCGCCAGCAGCTCGGGACAGGGTCACAATGAGCAGTTCTTC
CASSSGQGHNEQFF
>NA|TRBJ2-1|TRBV29-1|TRBD2
TGCAGCGTTGGAGGGACTAGCGGATACAATGAGCAGTTCTTC
CSVGGTSGYNEQFF
>NA|TRBJ1-1|TRBV27|NA
TGTGCCAGCAGCACCGCCCTGAACACTGAAGCTTTCTTT
CASSTALNTEAFF
>NA|TRBJ2-2|TRBV6-1|NA
TGTGCCAGCAGTGCTGGGTCCGACACCGGGGAGCTGTTTTTT
CASSAGSDTGELFF
>NA|TRBJ2-7|TRBV7-9|TRBD2
TGTGCCAGCAGCGGTCTTCGGGAGCGGGATCTCTACGAGCAGTACTTC
CASSGLRERDLYEQYF
>NA|TRBJ2-1|TRBV6-1|TRBD1
TGTGCCGTAGGGCTTCAGGGGGCCAATGAGCAGTTCTTC
CAVGLQGANEQFF
>NA|TRBJ2-3|TRBV30|TRBD2
TGTGCCTGGAGCTTAGGGCTAGCGGATACAGATACGCAGTATTTT
CAWSLGLADTDTQYF
>few|TRBJ1-2|TRBV7-3|NA
TGTGCCAGCAGCAATCGGGACCCTGGCTACACCTTC
CASSNRDPGYTF
>NA|TRBJ2-5|TRBV2|TRBD2
TGTGCCAACAGTGAGGAAGGCGGGAGGGGGGTAGTTGCCCAGTACTTC
CANSEEGGRGVVAQYF
>NA|TRBJ2-3|TRBV11-2|NA
TGTGCCAGCAGCTATGGGGATGTGAGCCTCGATACGCAGTATTTT
CASSYGDVSLDTQYF
>NA|TRBJ1-3|TRBV5-6|TRBD1
TGTGCCAGCAGCCGCATACAGGGGGCGAGAGGAAACACCATATATTTT
CASSRIQGARGNTIYF
>NA|TRBJ1-1|TRBV15|NA
TGTGCCACCAGCAGAGATATCGGCACTGAAGCTTTCTTT
CATSRDIGTEAFF
>once|TRBJ1-1|TRBV7-9|NA
TGTGCCAGCAGCTTATTACAACGTGCTGAAGCTTTCTTT
CASSLLQRAEAFF
>few|TRBJ2-7|TRBV9|NA
TGTGCCAGCAGCGTAGTTGAGGGGGGCGAGCAGTACTTC
CASSVVEGGEQYF
>NA|TRBJ2-3|TRBV2|TRBD2
TGTGCCAGCAGGCTGGGACTAGCTCGGACAGATACGCAGTATTTT
CASRLGLARTDTQYF
>NA|TRBJ2-1|TRBV7-3|NA
TGTGCCAGCAGCCAAACAGAGAGCTCCTACAATGAGCAGTTCTTC
CASSQTESSYNEQFF
>NA|TRBJ2-3|TRBV2|NA
TGTGCCGGAACGGAGGTTTACACAGATACGCAGTATTTT
CAGTEVYTDTQYF
>NA|TRBJ2-6|TRBV11-1|NA
TGTGCCAGCAGTCCCGAGGGGCGGGCTTTCTCTGGGGCCAACGTCCTGACTTTC
CASSPEGRAFSGANVLTF
>NA|TRBJ1-5|TRBV2|NA
TGTGCCAGCCGAGCTACCCGGGATGGGCCCCAGCATTTT
CASRATRDGPQHF
>NA|TRBJ2-2|TRBV4-2|TRBD2
TGTGCCAGCAGCCCGCTAGCGGGAGGGCGAAACACCGGGGAGCTGTTTTTT
CASSPLAGGRNTGELFF
>NA|TRBJ2-7|TRBV7-6|NA
TGTGCCAGCAGCTTGTCAGGGGGGGCCTACGAGCAGTACTTC
CASSLSGGAYEQYF
>NA|TRBJ2-1|TRBV2|NA
TGTGCCAGCAGTGAACCACGGGAAGTTCGAAATGAGCAGTTCTTC
CASSEPREVRNEQFF
>NA|TRBJ2-7|TRBV19|NA
TGTGCCAGTAGGGAGGATGGGGCTAGCTCCTACGAGCAGTACTTC
CASREDGASSYEQYF
>few|TRBJ1-2|TRBV29-1|NA
TGCAGCGTTGAAATCTGGGAGGGCTATGGCTACACCTTC
CSVEIWEGYGYTF
>NA|TRBJ2-7|TRBV10-3|TRBD2
TGTGCCATCAGCTTGGGGACTAGCGGGAACGAGCAGTACTTC
CAISLGTSGNEQYF
>few|TRBJ1-4|TRBV6-5|TRBD1
TGTGCCAGCAGGCCTCTGGACAGGGAAGAAAAACTGTTTTTT
CASRPLDREEKLFF
>once|TRBJ2-7|TRBV27|NA
TGTGCCAGCAGTTTAGCCAGCTGGGGAACTTACGAGCAGTACTTC
CASSLASWGTYEQYF
>NA|TRBJ2-7|TRBV5-1|TRBD1
TGCGCCAGCAGCTTGGAAGGACAGGGCCTATCCTACGAGCAGTACTTC
CASSLEGQGLSYEQYF
>NA|TRBJ2-7|TRBV10-3|NA
TGTGCCATCAGTGAGGAGTTAACCTACGAGCAGTACTTC
CAISEELTYEQYF
>NA|TRBJ1-3|TRBV30|TRBD1
TGTGCCTGGTCGCGGGAGGGGGCCTTTGGAAACACCATATATTTT
CAWSREGAFGNTIYF
>NA|TRBJ1-1|TRBV30|NA
TGTGCCTGGACCCCGCCTAGTATGAACACTGAAGCTTTCTTT
CAWTPPSMNTEAFF
>few|TRBJ1-1|TRBV18|TRBD1
TGTGCCAGCTCATCCCAACCGGGACAGGGGGGGGACACTGAAGCTTTCTTT
CASSSQPGQGGDTEAFF
>NA|TRBJ1-1|TRBV14|NA
TGTGCCAGCAGCCAAAACATGAACACTAAAGCTTTCTTT
CASSQNMNTKAFF
>once|TRBJ2-7|TRBV5-5|NA
TGTGCCAGCAGCTTGGGCCAATACGAGCAGTACTTC
CASSLGQYEQYF
>NA|TRBJ2-2|TRBV6-6|TRBD2
TGTGCCAGCAGTTTACTAGCGCCTAACACCGGGGAGCTGTTTTTT
CASSLLAPNTGELFF
>NA|TRBJ2-7|TRBV27|NA
TGTGCCAGCAGTCCACTTCCGGGCCGCTTTGAGCAGTACTTC
CASSPLPGRFEQYF
>NA|TRBJ1-4|TRBV9|TRBD1
TGTGCCAGTCGGAGGGACAGGGGTTGGGAAAAACTGTTTTTT
CASRRDRGWEKLFF
>NA|TRBJ2-7|TRBV10-1|NA
TGCGCCAGCAGAGGAGCCTCCGACGAGCAGTACTTC
CASRGASDEQYF
>NA|TRBJ2-7|TRBV19|TRBD2
TGTGCCAGTACCCAATCGAGGGCGGGGGTAAGCGAGCAGTACTTC
CASTQSRAGVSEQYF
>few|TRBJ2-1|TRBV5-1|NA
TGCGCCAGCAGCTTGGAATCAGGGGCACACAATGAGCAGTTCTTC
CASSLESGAHNEQFF
>NA|TRBJ2-3|TRBV27|TRBD1
TGTGCCAGCAGTTTCCTAGGACAGGGCACAGATACGCAGTATTTT
CASSFLGQGTDTQYF
>NA|TRBJ2-6|TRBV5-1|TRBD2
TGCGCCAGCAGCCTCGGGACTAGCGGGAGCTCTGGGGCCAACGTCCTGACTTTC
CASSLGTSGSSGANVLTF
>NA|TRBJ2-2|TRBV11-2|TRBD1
TGTGCCAGCAGCCTGGGGACAGGGGACACCGGGGAGCTGTTTTTT
CASSLGTGDTGELFF
>NA|TRBJ2-5|TRBV11-3|NA
TGTGCCAGCAGCTTCTCGGAAGGAGAGACCCAGTACTTC
CASSFSEGETQYF
>NA|TRBJ2-1|TRBV7-8|NA
TGTGCCAGCAGCTTAGCCCAATACAATGAGCAGTTCTTC
CASSLAQYNEQFF
>NA|TRBJ2-1|TRBV6-5|TRBD2
TGTGCCACCCGACTCTACGCGGGGGGGGGCGGTGAGCAGTTCTTC
CATRLYAGGGGEQFF